This is a list of T cell receptor beta chains from one sample in a study of T cells in tuberculosis. TCRdb's table, derived via immunoSEQ multiplex PCR, lists solely in-frame clones and lacks some. Among about 36,000 clones, over 85% were seen once, and the ten largest hold 6.5% to 9%. Sequencing used PBMCs. The source is a donor between 10 and 29 years old with latent tuberculosis or without tuberculosis infection. CDR3s include the opening cysteine and the closing phenylalanine or tryptophan. A D gene is named only where the DNA matches it firmly. Some rows mark clone size as missing; the rest say once, few, many or name a class of expanded clone.

NA | TRBD1 | TRBJ1-2 | TRBV19 | TGTGCCAGTAGTATACCCGTGGGGGACAGGAGACTCTATGGCTACACCTTC | CASSIPVGDRRLYGYTF
NA | NA | TRBJ1-1 | TRBV5-1 | TGCGCCAGCAGCTTGACTATACGTACGGTCGCCCCATGGGAAGCTTTCTTT | CASSLTIRTVAPWEAFF
NA | NA | TRBJ2-7 | TRBV6-5 | TGTGCCAGCAGTTACTCGAAGGACACCCATTACGAGCAGTACTTC | CASSYSKDTHYEQYF
NA | TRBD1 | TRBJ1-2 | TRBV18 | TGTGCCAGCTCACCGCTATCTATCAGGACAGGGGAGAGGAGCTATGGCTACACCTTC | CASSPLSIRTGERSYGYTF
NA | NA | TRBJ1-2 | TRBV25-1 | TGTGCCAGCAGTGCCCCGACGGTAACAGGGAACTATGGCTACACCTTC | CASSAPTVTGNYGYTF
NA | TRBD2 | TRBJ2-7 | TRBV6-5 | TGTGCCAGCAGTTATGGCCTAGCGGGGGGTTGGTACGAGCAGTACTTC | CASSYGLAGGWYEQYF
NA | NA | TRBJ1-2 | TRBV2 | TGTGCCACCGGGGTAGGCTATGGCTACACCTTC | CATGVGYGYTF
NA | TRBD1 | TRBJ1-1 | TRBV5-8 | TGTGCCAGCAGCTTGGGATCAGGGGGCGCAGTTGATACTGAAGCTTTCTTT | CASSLGSGGAVDTEAFF
NA | NA | TRBJ2-1 | TRBV4-3 | TGCGCCAGCAGCCGCGGAAGGGGTGATGAGCAGTTCTTC | CASSRGRGDEQFF
NA | TRBD2 | TRBJ2-1 | TRBV27 | TGTGCCCCCGGGACTAGCGGCCACAATGAGCAGTTCTTC | CAPGTSGHNEQFF
NA | NA | TRBJ2-1 | TRBV7-3 | TGTGCCAGCAGCCCCCTCTCCCTCCAGGGGAATGAGCAGTTCTTC | CASSPLSLQGNEQFF
NA | NA | TRBJ1-2 | TRBV27 | TGTGCCAGCAGTTTAGGGACAAACTATGGCTACACCTTC | CASSLGTNYGYTF
once | TRBD1 | TRBJ2-7 | TRBV7-6 | TGTGCCAGCAGCCCCGGACAGGGGATTATTTCCTACGAGCAGTACTTC | CASSPGQGIISYEQYF
once | NA | TRBJ1-5 | TRBV2 | TGTGCCAGCAGTGAGAACAGGGGCAATCAGCCCCAGCATTTT | CASSENRGNQPQHF
NA | NA | TRBJ1-2 | TRBV30 | TGTGCCTGGAGTCCGACGGGGGTGGATGGCTACACCTTC | CAWSPTGVDGYTF
NA | TRBD1 | TRBJ1-6 | TRBV4-1 | TGCGCCAGCAGCCAACTACCTTTTGAGGGGGCGCGGAATTCACCCCTCCACTTT | CASSQLPFEGARNSPLHF
NA | NA | TRBJ1-5 | TRBV4-1 | TGCGCCAGCAGCCAAGCACAGTCGGGCAATCAGCCCCAGCATTTT | CASSQAQSGNQPQHF
NA | NA | TRBJ2-3 | TRBV9 | TGTGCCAGCAGCGACGTACAGGGAATTGGCACAGATACGCAGTATTTT | CASSDVQGIGTDTQYF
NA | TRBD1 | TRBJ1-3 | TRBV29-1 | TGCAGCGTCTCCACAGGGGGTCCCGGAAACACCATATATTTT | CSVSTGGPGNTIYF
NA | NA | TRBJ2-3 | TRBV7-9 | TGTGCCAGCAGCTTAGGAGTAGGGGCACGGAGCACAGATACGCAGTATTTT | CASSLGVGARSTDTQYF
NA | NA | TRBJ2-2 | TRBV19 | TGTGCCAGTAGTTATTCTTCGGGGGGCGGCACCGGGGAGCTGTTTTTT | CASSYSSGGGTGELFF
NA | NA | TRBJ1-1 | TRBV7-8 | TGTGCCAGCAGCTTACGCCGACAGGTCTTAAACACTGAAGCTTTCTTT | CASSLRRQVLNTEAFF
NA | TRBD2 | TRBJ2-1 | TRBV6-1 | TGTGCCAGCAAACTAGCGGGCCCCGCCTACAATGAGCAGTTCTTC | CASKLAGPAYNEQFF
NA | TRBD1 | TRBJ2-2 | TRBV6-1 | TGTGCCAGCAGTGAAGGCGAAGGACAGGCCACCGGGGAGCTGTTTTTT | CASSEGEGQATGELFF
NA | NA | TRBJ2-3 | TRBV7-2 | TGTGCCAGCCTAACGGGGGTCGAAGATACGCAGTATTTT | CASLTGVEDTQYF
NA | NA | TRBJ1-3 | TRBV5-6 | TGTGCCAGCAGCTTGGCCTTTACAGTCTCTGGAAACACCATATATTTT | CASSLAFTVSGNTIYF
NA | TRBD1 | TRBJ1-2 | TRBV6-5 | TGTGCCAGCAGCGGTACGGACAGGGGCTCTTATGGCTACACCTTC | CASSGTDRGSYGYTF